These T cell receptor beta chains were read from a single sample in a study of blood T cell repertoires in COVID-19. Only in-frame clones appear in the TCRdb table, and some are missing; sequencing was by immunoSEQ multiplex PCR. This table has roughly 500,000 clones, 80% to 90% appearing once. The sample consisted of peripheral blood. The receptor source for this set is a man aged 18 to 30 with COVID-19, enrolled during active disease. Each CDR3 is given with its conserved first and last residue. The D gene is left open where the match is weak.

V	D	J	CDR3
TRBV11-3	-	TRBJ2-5	CASSLGQAGTQETQYF
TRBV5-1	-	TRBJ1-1	CASSLGGDAFF
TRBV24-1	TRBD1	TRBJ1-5	CATSDPTGSQPQHF
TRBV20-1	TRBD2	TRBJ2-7	CSASHSGSYEQYF
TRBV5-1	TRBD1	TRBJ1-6	CASSLGQGDNSPLHF
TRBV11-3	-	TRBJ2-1	CASSTKGRGGSYNEQFF
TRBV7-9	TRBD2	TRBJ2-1	CASSLGVLAGGPSGNEQFF
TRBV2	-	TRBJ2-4	CASSVSETNIQYF
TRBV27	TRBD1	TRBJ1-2	CASSLAGTDNGYTF
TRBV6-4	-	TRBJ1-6	CASRDTYNSPLHF
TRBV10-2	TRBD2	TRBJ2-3	CASTLGRGGGTDTQYF
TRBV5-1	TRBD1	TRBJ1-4	CASSLEGTDEKLFF
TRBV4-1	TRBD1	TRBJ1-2	CASSQGRTGRNYGYTF
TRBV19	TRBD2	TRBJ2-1	CASSIWEGLEPYNEQFF
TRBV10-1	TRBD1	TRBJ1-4	CASRRTGGVWEKLFF
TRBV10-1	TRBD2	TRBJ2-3	CASSLTSGTPSTDTQYF
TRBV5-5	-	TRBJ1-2	CASSLVKVGHKEYGYTF
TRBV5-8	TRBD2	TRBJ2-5	CASSWGGWETQYF
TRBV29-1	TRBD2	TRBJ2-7	CSVGRGTGRYEQYF
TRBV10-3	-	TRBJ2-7	CAISRDITSYEQYF
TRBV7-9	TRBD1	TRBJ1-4	CASSRGQGAFGNEKLFF
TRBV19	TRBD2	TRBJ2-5	CASSKRGVLETQYF